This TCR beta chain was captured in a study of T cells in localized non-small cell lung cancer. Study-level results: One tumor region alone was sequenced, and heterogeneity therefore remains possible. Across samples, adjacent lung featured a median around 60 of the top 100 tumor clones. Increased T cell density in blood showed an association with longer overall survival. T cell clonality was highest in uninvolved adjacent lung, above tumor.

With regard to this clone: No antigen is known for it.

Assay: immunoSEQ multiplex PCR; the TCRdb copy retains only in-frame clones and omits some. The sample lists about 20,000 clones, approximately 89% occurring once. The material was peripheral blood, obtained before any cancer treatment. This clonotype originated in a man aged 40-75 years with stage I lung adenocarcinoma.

The CDR3 region is CAITTGPGSSYEQYF. For the CDR3, the DNA is TGTGCCATCACAACCGGGCCAGGCTCGTCTTACGAGCAGTACTTC. V usage is TRBV28 and J usage is TRBJ2-7; unclear D gene. V was pared by 10 bases and J by 4 bases, with 23 bases between. The germline V gene has CDR1 MDHEN and CDR2 SYDVKM. The length of the CDR3 is 15 residues. The whole variable domain, filled in from reference TRBV28 and TRBJ2-7, reads DVKVTQSSRYLVKRTGEKVFLECVQDMDHENMFWYRQDPGLGLRLIYFSYDVKMKEKGDIPEGYSVSREKKERFSLILESASTNQTSMYLCAITTGPGSSYEQYFGPGTRLTVT.